These T cell receptor beta chains were read from a single sample in a study of identical twins. TCRdb passed the 5' RACE reads through MiXCR, listing each CDR3 protein once. Seen here are roughly 700,000 distinct CDR3 sequences, 8.6% observed once, and the top ten hold roughly 0.9%. The same data also contributed to another study, on yellow fever vaccine responses in identical twins.

Sequenced input: PBMCs. The receptors derive from a woman under 30 in good health. The CDR3 runs from the conserved cysteine through the conserved F or W. D genes are given only for firm matches. The size of a clone is reported for some rows only, either as once, few or many, or as a class for expanded clones.

clone_size: many
d_call: TRBD1
v_call: TRBV4-3
j_call: TRBJ2-1
cdr3_aa: CASSQDRGQDNEQFF
cdr3_nt: TGCGCCAGCAGCCAAGATCGCGGACAGGACAATGAGCAGTTCTTC

clone_size: few
d_call: TRBD1
v_call: TRBV6-1
j_call: TRBJ2-5
cdr3_aa: CASSLTGPAAQYF
cdr3_nt: TGTGCCAGCAGCTTGACAGGGCCAGCGGCCCAGTACTTC

clone_size: NA
d_call: TRBD2
v_call: TRBV2
j_call: TRBJ2-1
cdr3_aa: CASSERTSGGSQQFF
cdr3_nt: TGTGCCAGCAGTGAAAGGACTAGCGGGGGGTCCCAGCAGTTCTTC

clone_size: few
d_call: NA
v_call: TRBV3-1
j_call: TRBJ2-1
cdr3_aa: CASSQDWVKGASYNEQFF
cdr3_nt: TGTGCCAGCAGCCAAGATTGGGTCAAAGGGGCCTCCTACAATGAGCAGTTCTTC

clone_size: few
d_call: NA
v_call: TRBV20-1
j_call: TRBJ1-1
cdr3_aa: CSARWGEQAFF
cdr3_nt: TGCAGTGCTAGGTGGGGCGAGCAAGCTTTCTTT

clone_size: many
d_call: NA
v_call: TRBV2
j_call: TRBJ2-7
cdr3_aa: CASSEVKGVAYEQYF
cdr3_nt: TGTGCCAGCAGTGAAGTGAAGGGTGTTGCCTACGAGCAGTACTTC

clone_size: few
d_call: TRBD1
v_call: TRBV5-1
j_call: TRBJ2-4
cdr3_aa: CASSSGTGKAKNIQYF
cdr3_nt: TGCGCCAGCAGCTCCGGGACAGGGAAAGCCAAAAACATTCAGTACTTC

clone_size: few
d_call: NA
v_call: TRBV6-1
j_call: TRBJ2-5
cdr3_aa: CASSSPAGGQETQYF
cdr3_nt: TGTGCCAGCAGCTCCCCGGCAGGGGGGCAAGAGACCCAGTACTTC

clone_size: NA
d_call: NA
v_call: TRBV6-2/TRBV6-3
j_call: TRBJ2-3
cdr3_aa: CASSTDRDLVDTQYF
cdr3_nt: TGTGCCAGCAGTACAGACCGGGACTTGGTCGATACGCAGTATTTT

clone_size: few
d_call: NA
v_call: TRBV7-9
j_call: TRBJ2-2
cdr3_aa: CASRASNTGELFF
cdr3_nt: TGTGCCAGCAGGGCTAGCAACACCGGGGAGCTGTTTTTT

clone_size: NA
d_call: TRBD1
v_call: TRBV5-6
j_call: TRBJ2-5
cdr3_aa: CASSKRGLGETQYF
cdr3_nt: TGTGCCAGCAGCAAAAGGGGGCTGGGCGAGACCCAGTACTTC

clone_size: NA
d_call: NA
v_call: TRBV3-1
j_call: TRBJ2-3
cdr3_aa: CASSPTVGTQYF
cdr3_nt: TGTGCCAGCAGCCCGACTGTGGGTACGCAGTATTTT

clone_size: NA
d_call: NA
v_call: TRBV9
j_call: TRBJ2-3
cdr3_aa: CASSVDPQPTSTDTQYF
cdr3_nt: TGTGCCAGCAGCGTAGACCCCCAGCCGACTAGCACAGATACGCAGTATTTT

clone_size: few
d_call: NA
v_call: TRBV20-1
j_call: TRBJ1-1
cdr3_aa: CSARVGEGAFF
cdr3_nt: TGCAGTGCTAGAGTGGGGGAGGGAGCTTTCTTT

clone_size: NA
d_call: NA
v_call: TRBV19
j_call: TRBJ1-1
cdr3_aa: CASHAGYRDTEAFF
cdr3_nt: TGTGCCAGTCACGCTGGATACAGGGACACTGAAGCTTTCTTT

clone_size: NA
d_call: TRBD1
v_call: TRBV6-1
j_call: TRBJ2-5
cdr3_aa: CASSDRGLPKETQYF
cdr3_nt: TGTGCCAGCAGCGACAGGGGCCTACCGAAAGAGACCCAGTACTTC

clone_size: NA
d_call: NA
v_call: TRBV5-1
j_call: TRBJ2-3
cdr3_aa: CASSRRLDSTDTQYF
cdr3_nt: TGCGCCAGCAGCCGGAGATTGGACAGCACAGATACGCAGTATTTT

clone_size: many
d_call: TRBD1
v_call: TRBV7-9
j_call: TRBJ2-3
cdr3_aa: CASSLDRVGGTDTQYF
cdr3_nt: TGTGCCAGCAGCTTGGACAGGGTGGGTGGCACAGATACGCAGTATTTT

clone_size: many
d_call: NA
v_call: TRBV11-3
j_call: TRBJ2-1
cdr3_aa: CASSLVDNEQFF
cdr3_nt: TGTGCCAGCAGCTTAGTCGACAATGAGCAGTTCTTC

clone_size: NA
d_call: NA
v_call: TRBV14
j_call: TRBJ2-2
cdr3_aa: CASSQDRPGELFF
cdr3_nt: TGTGCCAGCAGCCAAGACCGTCCCGGGGAGCTGTTTTTT

clone_size: NA
d_call: TRBD2
v_call: TRBV11-2
j_call: TRBJ2-7
cdr3_aa: CASSPGEGWYEQYF
cdr3_nt: TGTGCCAGCAGCCCCGGGGAGGGGTGGTACGAGCAGTACTTC

clone_size: NA
d_call: NA
v_call: TRBV7-9
j_call: TRBJ2-7
cdr3_aa: CASSHPRTGLQLYEQYF
cdr3_nt: TGTGCCAGCAGCCATCCCCGGACGGGGCTCCAACTCTACGAGCAGTACTTC

clone_size: NA
d_call: TRBD1
v_call: TRBV7-9
j_call: TRBJ1-6
cdr3_aa: CASSLKDRRSPLHF
cdr3_nt: TGTGCCAGCAGCCTAAAGGACAGGCGTTCACCCCTCCACTTT

clone_size: many
d_call: NA
v_call: TRBV15
j_call: TRBJ2-1
cdr3_aa: CATSAQEVNEQFF
cdr3_nt: TGTGCCACCAGCGCTCAAGAAGTCAATGAGCAGTTCTTC

clone_size: NA
d_call: NA
v_call: TRBV3-1
j_call: TRBJ1-4
cdr3_aa: CASSLFSVNEKLFF
cdr3_nt: TGTGCCAGCAGCCTCTTTTCGGTTAATGAAAAACTGTTTTTT

clone_size: few
d_call: NA
v_call: TRBV9
j_call: TRBJ2-7
cdr3_aa: CASSAGLELPYEQYF
cdr3_nt: TGTGCCAGCAGCGCCGGGCTCGAGCTCCCCTACGAGCAGTACTTC

clone_size: few
d_call: NA
v_call: TRBV6-1
j_call: TRBJ2-4
cdr3_aa: CASGTDPAKNIQYF
cdr3_nt: TGTGCCAGCGGGACGGATCCAGCCAAAAACATTCAGTACTTC

clone_size: many
d_call: TRBD2
v_call: TRBV6-2/TRBV6-3
j_call: TRBJ2-2
cdr3_aa: CASKLPPSAGATGELFF
cdr3_nt: TGTGCCAGCAAATTACCCCCTTCAGCGGGAGCAACCGGGGAGCTGTTTTTT

clone_size: NA
d_call: TRBD2
v_call: TRBV5-1
j_call: TRBJ2-1
cdr3_aa: CASNAERTSGSYEQFF
cdr3_nt: TGCGCCAGCAACGCCGAGAGGACTAGCGGGAGTTATGAGCAGTTCTTC

clone_size: NA
d_call: NA
v_call: TRBV6-2/TRBV6-3
j_call: TRBJ1-2
cdr3_aa: CASSSERYGYTF
cdr3_nt: TGTGCCAGCAGTTCGGAGAGATATGGCTACACCTTC

clone_size: many
d_call: TRBD2
v_call: TRBV12-3/TRBV12-4
j_call: TRBJ2-3
cdr3_aa: CASSRGLLGDTQYF
cdr3_nt: TGTGCCAGCAGCCGGGGACTACTGGGAGATACGCAGTATTTT

clone_size: few
d_call: NA
v_call: TRBV28
j_call: TRBJ1-2
cdr3_aa: CASSLLSTGGSSYTF
cdr3_nt: TGTGCCAGCAGTTTATTGTCGACAGGCGGGTCAAGTTACACCTTC

clone_size: many
d_call: TRBD1
v_call: TRBV7-9
j_call: TRBJ2-7
cdr3_aa: CASNPGQTYEQYF
cdr3_nt: TGTGCCAGCAATCCGGGACAGACCTACGAGCAGTACTTC

clone_size: few
d_call: TRBD1
v_call: TRBV25-1
j_call: TRBJ2-7
cdr3_aa: CASSTPGQGYEQYF
cdr3_nt: TGTGCCAGCAGTACCCCGGGACAGGGATACGAGCAGTACTTC

clone_size: many
d_call: NA
v_call: TRBV24-1
j_call: TRBJ2-7
cdr3_aa: CATSRGKSSYEQYF
cdr3_nt: TGTGCCACCAGTCGGGGGAAGAGCTCCTACGAGCAGTACTTC

clone_size: NA
d_call: NA
v_call: TRBV20-1
j_call: TRBJ1-5
cdr3_aa: CSAEDRNNQPQHF
cdr3_nt: TGCAGTGCGGAAGACAGAAACAATCAGCCCCAGCATTTT

clone_size: few
d_call: NA
v_call: TRBV27
j_call: TRBJ1-2
cdr3_aa: CASSLAGPHYGYTF
cdr3_nt: TGTGCCAGCAGTTTAGCGGGTCCCCACTATGGCTACACCTTC

clone_size: few
d_call: NA
v_call: TRBV6-2/TRBV6-3
j_call: TRBJ1-2
cdr3_aa: CASRVDYGYTF
cdr3_nt: TGTGCCAGCAGAGTAGACTATGGCTACACCTTC

clone_size: few
d_call: TRBD2
v_call: TRBV5-1
j_call: TRBJ2-1
cdr3_aa: CASSFLGLAVTYNEQFF
cdr3_nt: TGCGCCAGCAGCTTTCTTGGACTAGCGGTTACCTACAATGAGCAGTTCTTC

clone_size: NA
d_call: TRBD1
v_call: TRBV5-6
j_call: TRBJ1-5
cdr3_aa: CASSSYRQGKANQPQHF
cdr3_nt: TGTGCCAGCAGCTCGTACCGACAGGGGAAGGCCAATCAGCCCCAGCATTTT

clone_size: few
d_call: TRBD1
v_call: TRBV7-2
j_call: TRBJ2-7
cdr3_aa: CASSFRDRVREQYF
cdr3_nt: TGTGCCAGCAGCTTCCGGGACAGGGTGCGCGAGCAGTACTTC

clone_size: NA
d_call: TRBD1
v_call: TRBV4-3
j_call: TRBJ2-3
cdr3_aa: CASSQEPGQGFTDTQYF
cdr3_nt: TGCGCCAGCAGCCAGGAGCCGGGACAGGGATTCACAGATACGCAGTATTTT

clone_size: many
d_call: NA
v_call: TRBV2
j_call: TRBJ2-1
cdr3_aa: CASKGSGNEQFF
cdr3_nt: TGTGCCAGCAAGGGTTCAGGCAATGAGCAGTTCTTC

clone_size: few
d_call: NA
v_call: TRBV3-1
j_call: TRBJ2-6
cdr3_aa: CASSLEGGSSGANVLTF
cdr3_nt: TGTGCCAGCAGCCTGGAAGGGGGGAGCTCTGGGGCCAACGTCCTGACTTTC

clone_size: few
d_call: TRBD2
v_call: TRBV10-3
j_call: TRBJ2-7
cdr3_aa: CAIRTGTSPNSYEQYF
cdr3_nt: TGTGCCATCAGAACCGGGACTAGCCCAAACTCCTACGAGCAGTACTTC

clone_size: few
d_call: TRBD1
v_call: TRBV7-3
j_call: TRBJ2-1
cdr3_aa: CASSQDRGLYNEQFF
cdr3_nt: TGTGCCAGCAGCCAGGACAGGGGGTTATACAATGAGCAGTTCTTC

clone_size: few
d_call: NA
v_call: TRBV3-1
j_call: TRBJ2-3
cdr3_aa: CASSPGIGEADTQYF
cdr3_nt: TGTGCCAGCAGCCCCGGGATAGGGGAAGCAGATACGCAGTATTTT

clone_size: NA
d_call: NA
v_call: TRBV6-2/TRBV6-3
j_call: TRBJ2-7
cdr3_aa: CASRFDRGLREQYF
cdr3_nt: TGTGCCAGCAGATTCGACAGGGGACTACGAGAGCAGTACTTC

clone_size: many
d_call: TRBD2
v_call: TRBV4-3
j_call: TRBJ2-7
cdr3_aa: CASSHGLAGDEQYF
cdr3_nt: TGCGCCAGCAGCCATGGACTAGCGGGAGACGAGCAGTACTTC

clone_size: NA
d_call: NA
v_call: TRBV7-9
j_call: TRBJ1-6
cdr3_aa: CASSPVEDSPLHF
cdr3_nt: TGTGCCAGCAGCCCCGTTGAGGATTCACCCCTCCACTTT

clone_size: few
d_call: NA
v_call: TRBV6-6
j_call: TRBJ2-7
cdr3_aa: CASRTGRSEQYF
cdr3_nt: TGTGCCAGCAGGACAGGGAGGTCCGAGCAGTACTTC

clone_size: many
d_call: TRBD2
v_call: TRBV10-3
j_call: TRBJ2-7
cdr3_aa: CAISGLPNSGGTYEQYF
cdr3_nt: TGTGCCATCAGTGGCCTCCCCAATTCGGGGGGAACCTACGAGCAGTACTTC

clone_size: NA
d_call: NA
v_call: TRBV7-6
j_call: TRBJ2-3
cdr3_aa: CASSTSGPGPQYF
cdr3_nt: TGTGCCAGCAGCACGAGCGGGCCCGGCCCGCAGTATTTT

clone_size: NA
d_call: TRBD1
v_call: TRBV4-1
j_call: TRBJ2-1
cdr3_aa: CASSQSQGWVEQFF
cdr3_nt: TGCGCCAGCAGCCAATCACAGGGGTGGGTTGAGCAGTTCTTC

clone_size: NA
d_call: NA
v_call: TRBV15
j_call: TRBJ2-2
cdr3_aa: CATSRVSNTGELFF
cdr3_nt: TGTGCCACCAGCCGGGTTTCGAACACCGGGGAGCTGTTTTTT